This T cell receptor (beta chain) was retrieved from a study of control samples from healthy donors and cancer patients. Profiled with immunoSEQ multiplex PCR; TCRdb holds only in-frame clones, not every one. The sample consists of about 140,000 clones, less than 95% of them appearing once. The CDR3 is 15 amino acids. Looked up from germline, CDR1 is SGHRS and CDR2 is YFSETQ. Trimming pared 4 bases from V and 5 bases from J, leaving 16 bases between. The source material was blood. This sequence was found in a man aged 18 to 29 in good health. The chain recombines TRBV5-1 with TRBJ2-4, with D perhaps TRBD1 or TRBD2 (5 bases each). CDR3 sequence reads: CASSPVGEAENIQYF. In nucleotides, the CDR3 is TGCGCCAGCAGCCCCGTGGGGGAAGCAGAAAACATTCAGTACTTC.